This is a list of T cell receptor beta chains from one sample in a study of beta chain features in type 1 diabetes. Libraries were prepared by immunoSEQ multiplex PCR; TCRdb keeps only in-frame clonotypes and omits some of them. The data contain 600,000 to 700,000 clones, roughly an eighth of them seen just once; the ten biggest clones take up more than 0.1%. The sample consisted of naive CD4+ T cells from blood. Receptors originate from a man in his thirties or forties with type 1 diabetes. Both conserved end residues are part of each CDR3. The D gene is left open where the match is weak. Expanded clones are given a class, and other clones once, few, many or no size at all.

J | V | D | size | CDR3 | DNA
TRBJ2-5 | TRBV5-1 | NA | few | CASSFSGLTEETQYF | TGCGCCAGCAGCTTTTCAGGGCTAACGGAAGAGACCCAGTACTTC
TRBJ1-4 | TRBV28 | NA | many | CASSLGGDEKLFF | TGTGCCAGCAGTTTGGGAGGGGATGAAAAACTGTTTTTT
TRBJ1-3 | TRBV2 | NA | few | CASSTRRGSGNTIYF | TGTGCCAGCAGTACCAGGCGGGGCTCTGGAAACACCATATATTTT
TRBJ1-4 | TRBV5-1 | NA | few | CASSAAGEKLFF | TGCGCCAGCAGCGCTGCGGGGGAAAAACTGTTTTTT
TRBJ2-1 | TRBV25-1 | NA | few | CASSGRLLRNEQFF | TGTGCCAGCAGTGGCCGTCTTTTAAGGAATGAGCAGTTCTTC
TRBJ2-7 | TRBV2 | NA | NA | CASKDEGPEQYF | TGTGCCAGCAAGGACGAAGGCCCCGAGCAGTACTTC
TRBJ2-5 | TRBV5-1 | TRBD2 | NA | CASSLAAYTSGDQETQYF | TGCGCCAGCAGCTTAGCGGCTTACACTAGCGGAGACCAAGAGACCCAGTACTTC
TRBJ2-6 | TRBV13 | NA | NA | CASSLSRRSGANVLTF | TGTGCCAGCAGTTTAAGTCGTCGCTCTGGGGCCAACGTCCTGACTTTC
TRBJ2-3 | TRBV7-2 | TRBD2 | NA | CASIAGATTDTQYF | TGTGCCAGTATAGCGGGGGCCACCACAGATACGCAGTATTTT
TRBJ2-7 | TRBV10-3 | NA | NA | CAISEATGTRSYEQYF | TGTGCCATCAGTGAGGCCACCGGGACAAGATCCTACGAGCAGTACTTC
TRBJ1-1 | TRBV6-4 | TRBD1 | NA | CASSTGQGGTEAFF | TGTGCCAGCAGTACAGGACAGGGGGGAACTGAAGCTTTCTTT
TRBJ2-3 | TRBV13 | NA | NA | CASSLAGDTQYF | TGTGCCAGCAGCTTAGCAGGGGATACGCAGTATTTT
TRBJ2-3 | TRBV5-1 | NA | NA | CASSLDPAPGDTQYF | TGCGCCAGCAGCTTGGATCCGGCCCCCGGGGATACGCAGTATTTT
TRBJ1-5 | TRBV7-8 | TRBD1 | NA | CASRATGGGNQPQHF | TGTGCCAGCAGGGCGACAGGGGGCGGCAATCAGCCCCAGCATTTT
TRBJ1-4 | TRBV7-2 | NA | few | CASSLIGEKLFF | TGTGCCAGCAGCTTAATCGGAGAAAAACTGTTTTTT
TRBJ2-5 | TRBV4-3 | TRBD2 | few | CASSQVGTTVETQYF | TGCGCCAGCAGCCAAGTTGGGACTACGGTCGAGACCCAGTACTTC
TRBJ2-5 | TRBV5-6 | NA | NA | CASSLRGEETQYF | TGTGCCAGCAGCCTCAGGGGGGAAGAGACCCAGTACTTC
TRBJ2-7 | TRBV6-5 | NA | NA | CASSYSGRLYEQYF | TGTGCCAGCAGTTACTCGGGACGACTATACGAGCAGTACTTC
TRBJ1-3 | TRBV5-1 | NA | NA | CASSPGLIVSGNTIYF | TGCGCCAGCAGCCCTGGACTTATCGTCTCTGGAAACACCATATATTTT
TRBJ1-6 | TRBV7-2 | TRBD1 | NA | CASKDRSSYNSPLHF | TGTGCCAGCAAGGACAGGAGCTCCTATAATTCACCCCTCCACTTT
TRBJ2-1 | TRBV7-2 | NA | few | CASSLVGIIYNEQFF | TGTGCCAGCAGCTTAGTGGGGATAATTTACAATGAGCAGTTCTTC
TRBJ1-2 | TRBV5-4 | TRBD1 | NA | CASSTRQGNGGYTF | TGTGCCAGCAGTACCCGACAGGGCAATGGAGGCTACACCTTC
TRBJ1-1 | TRBV7-6 | TRBD1 | NA | CASSLPPIWNRGNTEAFF | TGTGCCAGCAGCTTGCCCCCGATCTGGAACAGGGGGAACACTGAAGCTTTCTTT
TRBJ2-1 | TRBV5-1 | NA | few | CASSPWTGTTYNEQFF | TGCGCCAGCAGCCCCTGGACAGGGACTACCTACAATGAGCAGTTCTTC
TRBJ2-1 | TRBV9 | NA | NA | CASSVEGRGSYNEQFF | TGTGCCAGCAGCGTAGAAGGTAGGGGGTCCTACAATGAGCAGTTCTTC
TRBJ1-4 | TRBV30 | NA | few | CAWSVPDSRVMFF | TGTGCCTGGAGTGTCCCCGACAGCCGAGTGATGTTTTTT
TRBJ2-3 | TRBV2 | NA | NA | CASSEALRFSSGTDTQYF | TGTGCCAGCAGTGAAGCGCTGAGGTTTTCTAGCGGCACAGATACGCAGTATTTT
TRBJ1-2 | TRBV14 | NA | NA | CASSLPGWGGYTF | TGTGCCAGCAGCCTCCCAGGTTGGGGCGGCTACACCTTC
TRBJ2-7 | TRBV5-1 | NA | NA | CASSLGQTVSSYEQYF | TGCGCCAGCAGCTTGGGACAGACAGTTAGCTCCTACGAGCAGTACTTC
TRBJ1-4 | TRBV7-9 | NA | few | CASSLGGINEKLFF | TGTGCCAGCAGCTTAGGGGGAATTAATGAAAAACTGTTTTTT
TRBJ1-6 | TRBV6-5 | TRBD1 | NA | CASSSQGGNSPLHF | TGTGCCAGCAGTTCACAGGGGGGAAATTCACCCCTCCACTTT
TRBJ2-7 | TRBV5-1 | NA | NA | CASSQTGLEQYF | TGCGCCAGCAGCCAGACAGGCCTTGAGCAGTACTTC
TRBJ1-1 | TRBV5-8 | NA | NA | CASSLGRVNTEAFF | TGTGCCAGCAGCTTAGGCAGGGTGAACACTGAAGCTTTCTTT
TRBJ1-2 | TRBV18 | TRBD1 | NA | CASSLYLGQDYGYTF | TGTGCCAGCTCACTTTATCTCGGACAGGACTATGGCTACACCTTC
TRBJ1-1 | TRBV5-1 | NA | NA | CASSLVQGAGGTEAFF | TGCGCCAGCAGCTTGGTTCAAGGAGCGGGAGGCACTGAAGCTTTCTTT
TRBJ2-3 | TRBV18 | TRBD1 | NA | CASSLIDRGVTDTQYF | TGTGCCAGCTCACTCATCGACAGGGGTGTAACAGATACGCAGTATTTT
TRBJ2-5 | TRBV4-2 | TRBD1 | NA | CASSHITGGEETQYF | TGTGCCAGCAGCCATATTACAGGGGGAGAAGAGACCCAGTACTTC
TRBJ1-2 | TRBV29-1 | TRBD1 | NA | CSVGQGAATTGGYTF | TGCAGCGTTGGGCAGGGGGCCGCGACGACCGGAGGCTACACCTTC
TRBJ1-1 | TRBV6-5 | NA | few | CASSSQGRSNTEAFF | TGTGCCAGCAGTTCACAGGGACGGTCGAACACTGAAGCTTTCTTT
TRBJ2-1 | TRBV19 | TRBD1 | few | CASSIQGQGSYNEQFF | TGTGCCAGTAGTATTCAGGGACAGGGTTCCTACAATGAGCAGTTCTTC
TRBJ2-3 | TRBV4-2 | NA | NA | CASSQEWWGGRDTQYF | TGTGCCAGCAGCCAAGAATGGTGGGGGGGCCGTGATACGCAGTATTTT
TRBJ2-5 | TRBV30 | NA | NA | CAWSVLRGSRETQYF | TGTGCCTGGAGTGTACTAAGAGGGAGTCGGGAGACCCAGTACTTC
TRBJ1-4 | TRBV27 | TRBD1 | NA | CASSSRSGTGLEKLFF | TGTGCCAGCAGTTCCCGTTCCGGGACAGGGTTAGAAAAACTGTTTTTT
TRBJ2-2 | TRBV7-9 | TRBD1 | once | CASSPDRVNTGELFF | TGTGCCAGCAGCCCGGACAGGGTAAACACCGGGGAGCTGTTTTTT
TRBJ2-7 | TRBV6-6 | TRBD1 | few | CASSYPRAGGEQYF | TGTGCCAGCAGTTACCCCAGGGCAGGGGGCGAGCAGTACTTC
TRBJ1-5 | TRBV28 | NA | few | CASRSYQPQHF | TGTGCCAGCAGATCGTATCAGCCCCAGCATTTT
TRBJ1-2 | TRBV2 | NA | NA | CASSEATENYGYTF | TGTGCCAGCAGTGAAGCCACAGAAAACTATGGCTACACCTTC
TRBJ2-4 | TRBV7-3 | NA | few | CASSLTIVAALAKNIQYF | TGTGCCAGCAGCTTAACGATCGTGGCAGCCCTAGCCAAAAACATTCAGTACTTC
TRBJ2-1 | TRBV19 | NA | few | CASSIPQGGNEQFF | TGTGCCAGTAGTATCCCGCAGGGTGGCAATGAGCAGTTCTTC
TRBJ2-7 | TRBV23-1 | NA | NA | CASSQPRTYGEQYF | TGCGCCAGCAGTCAGCCGAGGACCTACGGGGAGCAGTACTTC
TRBJ1-3 | TRBV7-3 | NA | NA | CASSLTGTGNTIYF | TGTGCCAGCAGCTTAACAGGGACTGGAAACACCATATATTTT
TRBJ2-2 | TRBV25-1 | NA | NA | CASSSPGLITGELFF | TGTGCCAGCAGTTCTCCGGGACTGATCACCGGGGAGCTGTTTTTT
TRBJ2-1 | TRBV27 | TRBD1 | NA | CASSPGTGQGLYNEQFF | TGTGCCAGCAGTCCAGGGACAGGGCAAGGACTCTACAATGAGCAGTTCTTC
TRBJ2-5 | TRBV5-4 | NA | NA | CASGFLASEETQYF | TGTGCCAGCGGGTTTCTAGCGTCAGAAGAGACCCAGTACTTC
TRBJ1-2 | TRBV4-3 | NA | NA | CASSQDRTEYYGYTF | TGCGCCAGCAGCCAAGATCGAACAGAGTACTATGGCTACACCTTC
TRBJ2-1 | TRBV28 | TRBD1 | few | CASSGGQGFYNEQFF | TGTGCCAGCAGTGGAGGACAGGGGTTCTACAATGAGCAGTTCTTC
TRBJ1-2 | TRBV19 | TRBD1 | NA | CASSLPTGTRYGYTF | TGTGCCAGTAGTTTACCGACAGGGACGCGATATGGCTACACCTTC